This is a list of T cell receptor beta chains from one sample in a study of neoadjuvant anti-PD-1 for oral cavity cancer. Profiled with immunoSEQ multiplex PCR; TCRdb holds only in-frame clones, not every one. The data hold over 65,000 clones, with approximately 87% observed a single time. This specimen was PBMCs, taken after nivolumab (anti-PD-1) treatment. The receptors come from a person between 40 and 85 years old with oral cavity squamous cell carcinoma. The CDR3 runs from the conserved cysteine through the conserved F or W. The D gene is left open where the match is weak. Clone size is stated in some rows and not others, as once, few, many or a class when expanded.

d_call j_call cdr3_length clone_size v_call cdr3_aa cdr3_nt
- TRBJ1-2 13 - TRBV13 CASSWRDPYGYTF TGTGCCAGCAGTTGGCGGGACCCATATGGCTACACCTTC
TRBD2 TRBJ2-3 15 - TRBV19 CASRSLAGGLDTQYF TGTGCCAGTAGGAGCCTAGCGGGAGGCCTAGATACGCAGTATTTT
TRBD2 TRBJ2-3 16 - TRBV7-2 CASSTHSGGGADTQYF TGTGCCAGCAGCACCCATAGCGGGGGGGGAGCAGATACGCAGTATTTT
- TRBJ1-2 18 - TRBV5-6 CASSPGDRWLGGDYGYTF TGTGCCAGCAGCCCGGGGGACCGCTGGCTGGGAGGGGATTATGGCTACACCTTC
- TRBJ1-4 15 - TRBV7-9 CASSPIGATNEKLFF TGTGCCAGCAGCCCGATCGGGGCGACTAATGAAAAACTGTTTTTT
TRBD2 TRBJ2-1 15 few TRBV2 CALTGGNTFYNEQFF TGTGCCCTGACGGGGGGGAACACCTTCTACAATGAGCAGTTCTTC
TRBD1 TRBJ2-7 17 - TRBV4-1 CASSQDSPRGNSYEQYF TGCGCCAGCAGCCAAGATTCCCCCAGGGGGAATTCCTACGAGCAGTACTTC
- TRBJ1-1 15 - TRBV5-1 CASSRPSGTRTEAFF TGCGCCAGCAGCCGACCTTCAGGGACTCGGACTGAAGCTTTCTTT
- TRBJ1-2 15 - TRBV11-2 CASSFLFLVGVGYTF TGTGCCAGCAGCTTTCTGTTTCTGGTTGGGGTGGGCTACACCTTC
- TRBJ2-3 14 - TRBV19 CASSMIGNTDTQYF TGTGCCAGTAGTATGATAGGGAACACAGATACGCAGTATTTT
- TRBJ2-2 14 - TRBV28 CASSLGGYTGELFF TGTGCCAGCAGTTTAGGGGGTTACACCGGGGAGCTGTTTTTT
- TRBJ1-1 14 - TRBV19 CASSLPVPNTEAFF TGTGCCAGTAGTCTTCCCGTCCCGAACACTGAAGCTTTCTTT
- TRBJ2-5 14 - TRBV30 CAWSVGVVKGTQYF TGTGCCTGGAGTGTAGGGGTGGTAAAGGGGACCCAGTACTTC
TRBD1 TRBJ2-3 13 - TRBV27 CASRQGSTDTQYF TGTGCCAGCCGACAGGGATCCACAGATACGCAGTATTTT
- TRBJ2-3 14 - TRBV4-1 CASSLDGGPDTQYF TGCGCCAGCAGCCTTGACGGGGGGCCTGATACGCAGTATTTT
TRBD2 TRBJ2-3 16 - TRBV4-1 CASSQAPSGVEDTQYF TGCGCCAGCAGCCAAGCTCCTAGCGGGGTTGAAGATACGCAGTATTTT
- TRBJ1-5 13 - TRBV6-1 CASKVGNHQPQHF TGTGCCAGCAAGGTTGGCAATCATCAGCCCCAGCATTTT
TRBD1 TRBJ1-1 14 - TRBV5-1 CASSFDRGGTEAFF TGCGCCAGCAGTTTCGACAGGGGCGGAACTGAAGCTTTCTTT
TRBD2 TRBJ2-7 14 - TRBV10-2 CASGASGGSYEQYF TGCGCCAGTGGGGCGAGCGGGGGTTCCTACGAGCAGTACTTC
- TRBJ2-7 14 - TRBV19 CATQTTSPTGEQYF TGTGCCACCCAGACCACATCTCCCACGGGAGAGCAGTACTTC
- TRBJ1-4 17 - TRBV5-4 CASTPGATLGANEKLFF TGTGCCAGCACCCCCGGGGCGACCCTAGGGGCTAATGAAAAACTGTTTTTT
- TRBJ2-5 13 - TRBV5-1 CASSAERKETQYF TGCGCCAGCAGCGCCGAGCGAAAAGAGACCCAGTACTTC
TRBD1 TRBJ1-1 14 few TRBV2 CARTGGVGDTEAFF TGTGCCAGGACAGGGGGCGTCGGGGACACTGAAGCTTTCTTT
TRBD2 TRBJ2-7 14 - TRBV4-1 CASSPQRGTYEQYF TGCGCCAGCAGCCCCCAGCGGGGTACCTACGAGCAGTACTTC
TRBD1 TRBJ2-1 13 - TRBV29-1 CSVVDRGGNEQFF TGCAGCGTTGTGGACAGGGGTGGGAATGAGCAGTTCTTC
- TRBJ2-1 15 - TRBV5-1 CASSLGAGAYNEQFF TGCGCCAGCAGCTTAGGAGCGGGCGCCTACAATGAGCAGTTCTTC
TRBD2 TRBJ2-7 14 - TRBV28 CASRASGSSYEQYF TGTGCCAGCAGAGCGAGCGGGAGCTCCTACGAGCAGTACTTC
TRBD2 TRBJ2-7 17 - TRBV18 CASSPLKGTSGNYEQYF TGTGCCAGCTCACCACTGAAAGGGACTAGCGGGAACTACGAGCAGTACTTC
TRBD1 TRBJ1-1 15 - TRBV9 CASGRSGGRRNEAFF TGTGCCAGCGGACGGTCAGGGGGCAGAAGGAATGAAGCTTTCTTT
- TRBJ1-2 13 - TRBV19 CASSMWENYGYTF TGTGCCAGTAGTATGTGGGAAAACTATGGCTACACCTTC
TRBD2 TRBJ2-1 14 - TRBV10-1 CASSDPAGGPWQFF TGCGCCAGCAGTGACCCCGCGGGGGGCCCTTGGCAGTTCTTC
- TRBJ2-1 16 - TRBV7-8 CASSPGTTTSYNEQFF TGTGCCAGCAGCCCAGGGACCACCACCTCCTACAATGAGCAGTTCTTC
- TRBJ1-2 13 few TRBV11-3 CASSLPSDYGYTF TGTGCCAGCAGCCTCCCCTCTGACTATGGCTACACCTTC
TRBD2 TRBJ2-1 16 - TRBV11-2 CASSRMAGGSYNEQFF TGTGCCAGCAGCAGGATGGCGGGGGGCAGTTACAATGAGCAGTTCTTC
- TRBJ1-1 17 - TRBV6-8 CASSLGAGNLSHTEAFF TGTGCCAGCAGTTTAGGGGCGGGGAACCTCTCCCACACTGAAGCTTTCTTT
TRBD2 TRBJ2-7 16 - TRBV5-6 CASSLPGGGGSYEQYF TGTGCCAGCAGCTTGCCCGGTGGGGGGGGCTCCTACGAGCAGTACTTC
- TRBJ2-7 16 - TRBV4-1 CASSQGPRSGSYEQYF TGCGCCAGCAGCCAAGGGCCCAGATCCGGATCCTACGAGCAGTACTTC
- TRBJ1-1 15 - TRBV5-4 CASSLAAGAGTEAFF TGTGCCAGCAGCTTGGCCGCGGGCGCCGGGACTGAAGCTTTCTTT
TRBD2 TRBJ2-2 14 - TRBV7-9 CASSLLAGAGELFF TGTGCCAGCAGCTTACTTGCGGGGGCCGGGGAGCTGTTTTTT
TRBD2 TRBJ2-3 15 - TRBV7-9 CASSLSRGSADTQYF TGTGCCAGCAGCTTATCGCGGGGGAGCGCAGATACGCAGTATTTT
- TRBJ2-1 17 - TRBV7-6 CASSLDPPGSSYNEQFF TGTGCCAGCAGCTTAGACCCCCCCGGTAGCTCCTACAATGAGCAGTTCTTC
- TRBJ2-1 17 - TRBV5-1 CASSLGSRRSSYNEQFF TGCGCCAGCAGCTTGGGCTCGCGGAGGAGCTCCTACAATGAGCAGTTCTTC
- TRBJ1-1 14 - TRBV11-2 CASSLGQGSTEAFF TGTGCCAGCAGCTTAGGTCAGGGGAGTACTGAAGCTTTCTTT
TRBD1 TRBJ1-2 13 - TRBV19 CASTLTGRIVYTF TGTGCCAGTACCTTGACAGGGCGCATCGTCTACACCTTC
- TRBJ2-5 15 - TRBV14 CASSQGGSVQETQYF TGTGCCAGCAGCCAAGGGGGGAGCGTCCAAGAGACCCAGTACTTC
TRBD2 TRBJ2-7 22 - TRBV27 CASRGLAGGNTPSTRRYYEQYF TGTGCCAGCAGGGGACTAGCGGGGGGGAATACTCCATCGACCAGGAGATACTACGAGCAGTACTTC
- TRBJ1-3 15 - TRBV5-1 CASSAGRYSGNTIYF TGCGCCAGCAGCGCCGGACGGTACTCTGGAAACACCATATATTTT
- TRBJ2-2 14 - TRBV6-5 CASSYSGATGELFF TGTGCCAGCAGTTATAGCGGAGCCACCGGGGAGCTGTTTTTT
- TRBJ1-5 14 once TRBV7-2 CASSPVASNQPQHF TGTGCCAGCAGCCCGGTAGCTAGCAATCAGCCCCAGCATTTT
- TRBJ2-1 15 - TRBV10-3 CAISGEGTLSYARFF TGTGCCATCAGTGGTGAGGGGACACTATCCTATGCCCGGTTCTTC
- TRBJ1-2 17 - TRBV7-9 CASSLAPWKGQGLGYTF TGTGCCAGCAGCTTAGCCCCCTGGAAGGGGCAGGGGTTAGGCTACACCTTC
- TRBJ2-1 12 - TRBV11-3 CASSLRGDEQFF TGTGCCAGCAGCCTAAGGGGTGATGAGCAGTTCTTC
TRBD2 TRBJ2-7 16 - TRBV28 CASSPEIKRESGEQYF TGTGCCAGCAGCCCCGAGATCAAGCGGGAGAGTGGAGAGCAGTACTTC
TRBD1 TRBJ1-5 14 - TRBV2 CASGGTGGGQPQHF TGTGCCAGCGGGGGGACAGGGGGCGGTCAGCCCCAGCATTTT